The rows below give T cell receptor beta chains drawn from one sample of a study of OX40 agonist ivuxolimab in advanced cancers. Some clones are missing from TCRdb's copy, which holds only in-frame ones; the method was immunoSEQ multiplex PCR. The sample shows around 80,000 clones, 75% to 95% of them seen only once. Sequenced material: CD4+ or CD8+ T cells sorted from blood, taken in a trial of the OX40 agonist ivuxolimab. The source is an adult with an advanced solid tumor such as melanoma, head and neck, liver or kidney cancer. Each CDR3 is given with its conserved first and last residue. Fields, in order: CDR3 protein, CDR3 DNA, J gene, V gene, D gene, clone size. The D gene is left open where the match is weak. Size is stated for part of the rows, as once, few or many counts, or as a class when the clone is expanded.

CDR3: CASSFRQGTGNTIYF
DNA: TGTGCCAGCAGCTTCAGACAGGGGACTGGAAACACCATATATTTT
J: TRBJ1-3
V: TRBV11-2
D: TRBD1
size: .

CDR3: CASSTSPDRGEQYF
DNA: TGTGCCAGCAGCACCTCCCCGGACAGGGGCGAGCAGTACTTC
J: TRBJ2-7
V: TRBV11-3
D: TRBD1
size: once

CDR3: CASSLDPAQETQYF
DNA: TGTGCCAGCAGCTTAGATCCAGCCCAAGAGACCCAGTACTTC
J: TRBJ2-5
V: TRBV11-3
D: .
size: .

CDR3: CASSRTGVGMNTEAFF
DNA: TGTGCCAGCAGCCGCACCGGGGTGGGGATGAACACTGAAGCTTTCTTT
J: TRBJ1-1
V: TRBV5-4
D: .
size: .

CDR3: CASSASPANTGELFF
DNA: TGTGCCAGCAGCGCCTCGCCCGCAAACACCGGGGAGCTGTTTTTT
J: TRBJ2-2
V: TRBV7-2
D: .
size: .

CDR3: CASSYSRDSTRHF
DNA: TGTGCCAGCAGTTACTCGAGGGACAGCACCCGGCATTTT
J: TRBJ1-5
V: TRBV6-5
D: TRBD1
size: .

CDR3: CASRGQPGGELFF
DNA: TGTGCCAGCAGGGGACAGCCCGGGGGGGAGCTGTTTTTT
J: TRBJ2-2
V: TRBV2
D: TRBD1
size: .

CDR3: CASSPRVVAANQETQYF
DNA: TGTGCCAGCTCACCACGGGTGGTAGCGGCAAACCAAGAGACCCAGTACTTC
J: TRBJ2-5
V: TRBV18
D: .
size: .

CDR3: CASSKNRGRDGYTF
DNA: TGTGCCAGTAGCAAAAACAGGGGACGGGATGGCTACACCTTC
J: TRBJ1-2
V: TRBV19
D: TRBD1
size: .

CDR3: CASSKTANNEKLFF
DNA: TGTGCCAGCAGCAAGACCGCGAATAATGAAAAACTGTTTTTT
J: TRBJ1-4
V: TRBV21-1
D: .
size: .

CDR3: CASSLGQSTNEKLFF
DNA: TGTGCTAGCAGCTTGGGACAGTCAACTAATGAAAAACTGTTTTTT
J: TRBJ1-4
V: TRBV7-7
D: TRBD1
size: .

CDR3: CASSQGARSVTQYF
DNA: TGTGCCAGCAGCCAAGGTGCTCGTTCAGTTACGCAGTATTTT
J: TRBJ2-3
V: TRBV14
D: .
size: few

CDR3: CASSASPFRGHSYEQYF
DNA: TGCGCCAGCAGCGCGTCACCCTTTAGGGGTCACTCCTACGAGCAGTACTTC
J: TRBJ2-7
V: TRBV4-1
D: .
size: .

CDR3: CASRTGLGEKLFF
DNA: TGTGCCAGCAGGACAGGGTTAGGTGAAAAACTGTTTTTT
J: TRBJ1-4
V: TRBV2
D: TRBD1
size: .

CDR3: CSAVKALYNEQFF
DNA: TGCAGCGCCGTCAAAGCCCTCTACAATGAGCAGTTCTTC
J: TRBJ2-1
V: TRBV29-1
D: .
size: .

CDR3: CASSLGTGVYGYTF
DNA: TGTGCCAGCAGTTTAGGGACAGGGGTTTATGGCTACACCTTC
J: TRBJ1-2
V: TRBV28
D: TRBD1
size: .

CDR3: CASRLSSGVYNEQFF
DNA: TGTGCCAGCAGACTCTCTAGCGGAGTCTACAATGAGCAGTTCTTC
J: TRBJ2-1
V: TRBV6-1
D: TRBD2
size: .

CDR3: CASSPPTGVDTGELFF
DNA: TGTGCCAGCTCACCACCGACAGGGGTCGACACCGGGGAGCTGTTTTTT
J: TRBJ2-2
V: TRBV18
D: TRBD1
size: .

CDR3: CASSEGIQETQYF
DNA: TGTGCCAGCAGTGAAGGGATCCAAGAGACCCAGTACTTC
J: TRBJ2-5
V: TRBV2
D: .
size: .

CDR3: CASSLGSLADTQYF
DNA: TGTGCCAGCAGCTTGGGTAGCCTGGCAGATACGCAGTATTTT
J: TRBJ2-3
V: TRBV5-4
D: .
size: .

CDR3: CASSVTPLTHNEQFF
DNA: TGTGCCAGCAGCGTCACCCCCTTAACCCACAATGAGCAGTTCTTC
J: TRBJ2-1
V: TRBV9
D: .
size: .

CDR3: CASSHQKVGYNEQFF
DNA: TGCGCCAGCAGCCACCAGAAGGTTGGCTACAATGAGCAGTTCTTC
J: TRBJ2-1
V: TRBV4-3
D: .
size: .

CDR3: CASSPGGGSYEQYF
DNA: TGCGCCAGCAGCCCTGGTGGGGGATCCTACGAGCAGTACTTC
J: TRBJ2-7
V: TRBV5-1
D: .
size: .

CDR3: CASSFGTGSDTQYF
DNA: TGTGCCAGCAGCTTCGGGACAGGGTCAGATACGCAGTATTTT
J: TRBJ2-3
V: TRBV6-4
D: TRBD1
size: .